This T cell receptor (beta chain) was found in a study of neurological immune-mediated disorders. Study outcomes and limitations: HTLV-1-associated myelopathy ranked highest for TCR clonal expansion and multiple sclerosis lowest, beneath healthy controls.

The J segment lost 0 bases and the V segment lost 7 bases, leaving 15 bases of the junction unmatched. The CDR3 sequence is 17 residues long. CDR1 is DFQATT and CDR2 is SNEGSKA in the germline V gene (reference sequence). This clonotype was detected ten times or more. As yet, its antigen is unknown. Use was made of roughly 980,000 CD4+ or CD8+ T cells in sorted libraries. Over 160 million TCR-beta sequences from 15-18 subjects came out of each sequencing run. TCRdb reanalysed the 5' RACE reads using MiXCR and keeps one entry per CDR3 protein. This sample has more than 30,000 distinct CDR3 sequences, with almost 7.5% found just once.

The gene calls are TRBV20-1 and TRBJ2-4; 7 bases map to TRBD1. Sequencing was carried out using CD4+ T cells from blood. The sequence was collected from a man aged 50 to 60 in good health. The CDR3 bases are TGCAGTGTCCGAGGACAGGCTAGTCCCCTAGCCAAAAACATTCAGTACTTC. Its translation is CSVRGQASPLAKNIQYF.